The 2 T cell receptor beta chains reported below all come from one sample, sequenced in a study of CD8+ T cells in alopecia areata. Treatment in this sample: oral pan-JAK inhibitor, 5-10 mg twice daily. Extraction of RNA preceded its reverse transcription into cDNA, which served as the sequencing template. Assay: immunoSEQ multiplex PCR; the TCRdb copy retains only in-frame clones and omits some. The table includes 60,000 to 85,000 clones, 29% detected once. The sequences come from CD8+ T cells sorted from blood, collected at week 4, from a patient treated with tofacitinib. The receptors shown here come from a human donor with alopecia areata.

CDR3 sequence: CASSPEVSKSQPQHF. CDR3 coding DNA: TGTGCCAGCTCACCGGAAGTGTCCAAAAGTCAGCCCCAGCATTTT. The rearrangement uses TRBV18 and TRBJ1-5; D remains ambiguous. CDR1 is KGHSH, CDR2 LQKENI, per germline. The length of the CDR3 is 15 residues. V was cut by 3 bases and J by 6 bases, with 15 bases left in between.

This clone has more than one count but fewer than ten. The V and J genes are TRBV6-5 and TRBJ1-1; 7 bases are shared with TRBD1. The CDR3 has 13 residues. Germline trimming cut 11 bases from V and 7 bases from J; bases unmatched to any gene: 13. The germline V gene has CDR1 MNHEY and CDR2 SVGAGI. CDR3 sequence: CAVQQGITNEAFF. DNA for the CDR3: TGTGCCGTACAACAGGGGATAACGAATGAAGCTTTCTTT.